Ten or more counts support the clone carrying this T cell receptor beta chain. Its target is not known. TCRdb analysed the 5' RACE reads with MiXCR anew, one entry per CDR3 protein. The table shows approximately 9,500 distinct CDR3 sequences, with roughly an eighth occurring only once. Time point specified: sample taken at primary tumor resection. The data belong to a study of spatial heterogeneity in lung cancer. Study context: There was a strong correlation between the counts of TCR transcripts measured in tumor regions and a T cell transcriptional module score that was calculated from matched bulk RNA-seq. Broader study findings: It was found that expanded intratumoral alpha and beta TCR counts tracked tumor mutation counts.

This CDR3 is 16 amino acids long. V was trimmed by 0 bases and J by 0 bases, leaving 6 bases between them. CDR1 and CDR2 (germline): LGHNA, YNFKEQ. The clonotype comes from a male donor with early-stage non-small cell lung cancer. The chain recombines TRBV4-2 with TRBJ1-6; no firm D call. The sample in question was lung tumor tissue, obtained at surgery. The CDR3 DNA follows: TGTGCCAGCAGCCAAGATGTGGGCTCCTATAATTCACCCCTCCACTTT. Its translation is CASSQDVGSYNSPLHF.